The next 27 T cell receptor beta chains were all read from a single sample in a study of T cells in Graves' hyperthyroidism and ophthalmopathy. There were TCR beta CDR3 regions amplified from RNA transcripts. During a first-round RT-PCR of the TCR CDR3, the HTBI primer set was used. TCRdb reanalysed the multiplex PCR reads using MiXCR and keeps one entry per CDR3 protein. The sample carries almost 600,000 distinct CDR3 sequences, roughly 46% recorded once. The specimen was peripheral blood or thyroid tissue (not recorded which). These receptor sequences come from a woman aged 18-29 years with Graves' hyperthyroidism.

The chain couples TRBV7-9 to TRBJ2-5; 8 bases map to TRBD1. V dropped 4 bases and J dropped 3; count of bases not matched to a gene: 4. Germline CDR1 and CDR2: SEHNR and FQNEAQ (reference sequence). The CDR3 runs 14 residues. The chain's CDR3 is CASSWTTGEETQYF. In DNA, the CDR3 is TGTGCCAGCAGCTGGACGACAGGGGAAGAGACCCAGTACTTC.

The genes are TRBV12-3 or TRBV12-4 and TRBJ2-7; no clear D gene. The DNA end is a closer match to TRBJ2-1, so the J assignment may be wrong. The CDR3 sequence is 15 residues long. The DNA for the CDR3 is TGTGCCAGCAGTGAAAGTCGTCGACCTTACAATGAGCAGTTCTTC. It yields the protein CASSESRRPYNEQFF.

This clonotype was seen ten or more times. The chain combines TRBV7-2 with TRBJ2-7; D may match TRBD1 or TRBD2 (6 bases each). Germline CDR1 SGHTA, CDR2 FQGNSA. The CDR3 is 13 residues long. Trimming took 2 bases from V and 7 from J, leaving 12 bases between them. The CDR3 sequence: CASSLIWGAEQYF. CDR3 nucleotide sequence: TGTGCCAGCAGCTTAATCTGGGGGGCTGAGCAGTACTTC.

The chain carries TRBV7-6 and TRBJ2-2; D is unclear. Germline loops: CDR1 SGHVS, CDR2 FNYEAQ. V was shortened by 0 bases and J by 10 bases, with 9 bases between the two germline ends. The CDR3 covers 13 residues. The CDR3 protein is CASSLAPPVELFF. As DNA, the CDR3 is TGTGCCAGCAGCTTAGCTCCCCCCGTGGAGCTGTTTTTT.

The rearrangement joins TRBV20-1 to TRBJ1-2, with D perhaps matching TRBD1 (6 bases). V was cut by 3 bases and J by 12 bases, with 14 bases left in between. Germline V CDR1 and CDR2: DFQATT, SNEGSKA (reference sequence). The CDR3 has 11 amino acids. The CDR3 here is CSARDSSGNTF. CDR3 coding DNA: TGCAGTGCTAGGGACAGCTCTGGAAACACCTTC.

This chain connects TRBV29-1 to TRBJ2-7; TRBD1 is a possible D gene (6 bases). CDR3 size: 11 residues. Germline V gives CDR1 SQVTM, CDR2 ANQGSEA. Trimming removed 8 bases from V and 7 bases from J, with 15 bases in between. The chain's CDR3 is CSIKQGREQYF. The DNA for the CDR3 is TGCAGCATCAAACAGGGACGGGAGCAGTACTTC.

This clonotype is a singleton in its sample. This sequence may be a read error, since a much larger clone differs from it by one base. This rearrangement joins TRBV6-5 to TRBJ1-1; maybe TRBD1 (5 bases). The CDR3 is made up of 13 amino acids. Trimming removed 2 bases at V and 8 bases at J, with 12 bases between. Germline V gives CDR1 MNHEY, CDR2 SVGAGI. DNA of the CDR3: TGTGCCAGCAGTTACGCGAAGACAGAAGAAGCTTTCTTT. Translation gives CASSYAKTEEAFF.

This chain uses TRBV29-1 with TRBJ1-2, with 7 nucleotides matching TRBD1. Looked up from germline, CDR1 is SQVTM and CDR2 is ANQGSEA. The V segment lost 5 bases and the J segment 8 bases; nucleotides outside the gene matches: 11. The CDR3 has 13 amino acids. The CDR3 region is CSVHTGTEYGYTF. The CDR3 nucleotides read TGCAGCGTTCATACCGGGACAGAATACGGCTACACCTTC.

CDR3 nucleotide sequence: TGCACCGCGGGGGCGCCCTCCCAAGAGACCCAGTACTTC. Translating it yields CTAGAPSQETQYF. The chain uses TRBV20-1 and TRBJ2-5; D perhaps matches TRBD2 (7 bases). The CDR3 covers 13 residues. From germline, CDR1 is DFQATT and CDR2 SNEGSKA (reference sequence).

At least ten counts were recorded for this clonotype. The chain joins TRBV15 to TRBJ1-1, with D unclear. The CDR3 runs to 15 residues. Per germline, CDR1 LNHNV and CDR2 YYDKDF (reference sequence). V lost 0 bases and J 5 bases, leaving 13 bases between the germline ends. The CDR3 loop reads CATSRDLLGRTEAFF. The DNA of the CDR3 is TGTGCCACCAGCAGAGATCTTCTTGGGCGAACTGAAGCTTTCTTT.

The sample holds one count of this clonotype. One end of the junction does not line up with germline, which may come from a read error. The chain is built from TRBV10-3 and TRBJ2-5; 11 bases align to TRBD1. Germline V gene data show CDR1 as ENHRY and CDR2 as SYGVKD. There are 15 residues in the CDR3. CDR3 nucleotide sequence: TGTGCCACCAGTAATTTAGGGACAGGGGGTGAGACCCAGTACTTC. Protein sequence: CATSNLGTGGETQYF.

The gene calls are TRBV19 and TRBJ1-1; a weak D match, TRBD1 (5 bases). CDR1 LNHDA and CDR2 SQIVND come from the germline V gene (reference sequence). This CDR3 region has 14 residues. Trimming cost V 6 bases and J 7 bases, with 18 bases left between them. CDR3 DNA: TGTGCCAGTAGACCGGGGGGGACCTACAATGAAGCTTTCTTT. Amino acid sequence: CASRPGGTYNEAFF.

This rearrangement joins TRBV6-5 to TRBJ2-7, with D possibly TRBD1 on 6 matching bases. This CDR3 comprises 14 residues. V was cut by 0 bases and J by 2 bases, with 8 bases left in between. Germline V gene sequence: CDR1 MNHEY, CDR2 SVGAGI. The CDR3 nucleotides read TGTGCCAGCAGTTACTCGAAGGGGGCCTACGAGCAGTACTTC. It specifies CASSYSKGAYEQYF.

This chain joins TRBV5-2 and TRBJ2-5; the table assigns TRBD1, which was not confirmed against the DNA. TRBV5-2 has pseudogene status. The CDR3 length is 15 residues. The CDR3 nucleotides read TGTGCCAGCAAAAGTACAGGTCTGGGAAGCGAGACCCAGTACTTC. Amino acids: CASKSTGLGSETQYF.

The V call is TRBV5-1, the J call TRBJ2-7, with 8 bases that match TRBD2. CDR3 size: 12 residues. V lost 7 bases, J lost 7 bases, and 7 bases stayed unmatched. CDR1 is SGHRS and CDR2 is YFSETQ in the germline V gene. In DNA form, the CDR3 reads TGCGCCAGCGGCGAGCGGGAGAATGAGCAGTACTTC. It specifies CASGERENEQYF.

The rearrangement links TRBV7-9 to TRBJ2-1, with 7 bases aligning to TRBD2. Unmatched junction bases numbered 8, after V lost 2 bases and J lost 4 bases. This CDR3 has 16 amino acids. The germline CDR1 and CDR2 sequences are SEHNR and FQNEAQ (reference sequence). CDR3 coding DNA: TGTGCCAGCAGCTTATACGGTTTAGCGGGTTACAATGAGCAGTTCTTC. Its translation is CASSLYGLAGYNEQFF. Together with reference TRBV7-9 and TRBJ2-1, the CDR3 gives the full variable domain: DTGVSQNPRHKITKRGQNVTFRCDPISEHNRLYWYRQTLGQGPEFLTYFQNEAQLEKSRLLSDRFSAERPKGSFSTLEIQRTEQGDSAMYLCASSLYGLAGYNEQFFGPGTRLTVL.

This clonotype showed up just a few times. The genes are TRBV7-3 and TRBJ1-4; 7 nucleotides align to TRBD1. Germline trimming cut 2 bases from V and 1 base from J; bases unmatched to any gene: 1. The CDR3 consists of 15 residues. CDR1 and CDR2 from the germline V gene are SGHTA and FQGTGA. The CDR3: CASSLDRVTNEKLFF. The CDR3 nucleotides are TGTGCCAGCAGCTTAGACAGGGTAACTAATGAAAAACTGTTTTTT.

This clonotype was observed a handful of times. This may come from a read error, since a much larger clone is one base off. CDR3 protein: CASSVGTLTEASF. The CDR3 DNA reads as TGTGCCAGCAGTGTCGGGACTCTAACCGAAGCTTCCTTT. The chain links TRBV25-1 to TRBJ1-1, with a tentative D call TRBD1 (5 bases). From germline, CDR1 is MGHDK and CDR2 SYGVNS. The CDR3 runs 13 residues.

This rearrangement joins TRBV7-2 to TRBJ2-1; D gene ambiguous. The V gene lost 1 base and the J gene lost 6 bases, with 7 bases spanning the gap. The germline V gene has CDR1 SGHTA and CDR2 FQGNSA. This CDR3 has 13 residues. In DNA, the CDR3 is TGTGCCAGCAGCTTAGTAGTCGCCAATGAGCAGTTCTTC. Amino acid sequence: CASSLVVANEQFF. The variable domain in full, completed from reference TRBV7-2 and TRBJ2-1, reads GAGVSQSPSNKVTEKGKDVELRCDPISGHTALYWYRQSLGQGLEFLIYFQGNSAPDKSGLPSDRFSAERTGGSVSTLTIQRTQQEDSAVYLCASSLVVANEQFFGPGTRLTVL.

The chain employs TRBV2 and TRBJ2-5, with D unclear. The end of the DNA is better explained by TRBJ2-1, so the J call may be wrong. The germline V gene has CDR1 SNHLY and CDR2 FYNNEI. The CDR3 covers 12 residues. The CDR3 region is CASSPPFHEQFF. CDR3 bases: TGTGCCAGCAGTCCACCCTTTCATGAGCAGTTCTTC.

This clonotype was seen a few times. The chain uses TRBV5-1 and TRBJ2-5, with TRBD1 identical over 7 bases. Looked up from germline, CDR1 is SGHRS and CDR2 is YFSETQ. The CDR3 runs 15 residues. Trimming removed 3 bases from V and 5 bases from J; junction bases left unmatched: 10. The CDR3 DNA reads TGCGCCAGCAGCTCCTTAGAGGGGGCGAAGGAGACCCAGTACTTC. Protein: CASSSLEGAKETQYF.

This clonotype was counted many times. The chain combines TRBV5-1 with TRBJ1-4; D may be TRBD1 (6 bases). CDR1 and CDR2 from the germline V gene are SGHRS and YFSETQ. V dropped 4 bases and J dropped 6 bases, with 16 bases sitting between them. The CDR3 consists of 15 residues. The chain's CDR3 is CASSPGGTSDEKLFF. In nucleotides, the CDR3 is TGCGCCAGCAGCCCGGGAGGGACATCTGATGAAAAACTGTTTTTT.

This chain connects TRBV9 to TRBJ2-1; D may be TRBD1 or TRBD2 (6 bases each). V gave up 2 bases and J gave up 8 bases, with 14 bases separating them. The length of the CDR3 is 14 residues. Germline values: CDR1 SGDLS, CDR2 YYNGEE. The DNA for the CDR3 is TGTGCCAGCAGCGTCGCTATGGGGGGCGATGAGCAGTTCTTC. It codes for CASSVAMGGDEQFF. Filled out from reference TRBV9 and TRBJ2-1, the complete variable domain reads DSGVTQTPKHLITATGQRVTLRCSPRSGDLSVYWYQQSLDQGLQFLIQYYNGEERAKGNILERFSAQQFPDLHSELNLSSLELGDSALYFCASSVAMGGDEQFFGPGTRLTVL.

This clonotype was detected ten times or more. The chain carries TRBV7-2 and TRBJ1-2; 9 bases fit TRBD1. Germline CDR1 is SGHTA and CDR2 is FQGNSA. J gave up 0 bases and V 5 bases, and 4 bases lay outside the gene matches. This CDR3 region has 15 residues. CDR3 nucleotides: TGTGCCAGCAGCACCCGGACAGGGGCTAACTATGGCTACACCTTC. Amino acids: CASSTRTGANYGYTF. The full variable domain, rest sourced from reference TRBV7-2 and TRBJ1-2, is GAGVSQSPSNKVTEKGKDVELRCDPISGHTALYWYRQSLGQGLEFLIYFQGNSAPDKSGLPSDRFSAERTGGSVSTLTIQRTQQEDSAVYLCASSTRTGANYGYTFGSGTRLTVV.

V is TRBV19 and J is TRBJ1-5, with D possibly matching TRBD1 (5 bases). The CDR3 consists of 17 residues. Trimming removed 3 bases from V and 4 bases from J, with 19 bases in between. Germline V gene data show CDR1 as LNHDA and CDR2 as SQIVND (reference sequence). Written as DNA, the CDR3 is TGTGCCAGTAGTATGGGACTAGCGGGAGTCACGAATCAGCCCCAGCATTTT. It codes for CASSMGLAGVTNQPQHF.

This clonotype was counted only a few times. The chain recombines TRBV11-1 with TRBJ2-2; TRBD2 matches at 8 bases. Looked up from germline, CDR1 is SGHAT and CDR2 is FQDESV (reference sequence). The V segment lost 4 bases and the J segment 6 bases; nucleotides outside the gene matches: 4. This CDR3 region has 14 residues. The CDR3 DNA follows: TGTGCCAGCAGCTCCTGGACTAGCTCCGGGGAGCTGTTTTTT. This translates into CASSSWTSSGELFF.

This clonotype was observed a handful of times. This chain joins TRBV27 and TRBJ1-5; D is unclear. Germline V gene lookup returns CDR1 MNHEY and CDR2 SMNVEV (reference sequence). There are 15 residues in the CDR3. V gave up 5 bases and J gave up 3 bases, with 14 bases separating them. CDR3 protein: CASSKVRSLNQPQHF. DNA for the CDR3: TGTGCCAGCAGTAAAGTCAGGAGCCTCAATCAGCCCCAGCATTTT.